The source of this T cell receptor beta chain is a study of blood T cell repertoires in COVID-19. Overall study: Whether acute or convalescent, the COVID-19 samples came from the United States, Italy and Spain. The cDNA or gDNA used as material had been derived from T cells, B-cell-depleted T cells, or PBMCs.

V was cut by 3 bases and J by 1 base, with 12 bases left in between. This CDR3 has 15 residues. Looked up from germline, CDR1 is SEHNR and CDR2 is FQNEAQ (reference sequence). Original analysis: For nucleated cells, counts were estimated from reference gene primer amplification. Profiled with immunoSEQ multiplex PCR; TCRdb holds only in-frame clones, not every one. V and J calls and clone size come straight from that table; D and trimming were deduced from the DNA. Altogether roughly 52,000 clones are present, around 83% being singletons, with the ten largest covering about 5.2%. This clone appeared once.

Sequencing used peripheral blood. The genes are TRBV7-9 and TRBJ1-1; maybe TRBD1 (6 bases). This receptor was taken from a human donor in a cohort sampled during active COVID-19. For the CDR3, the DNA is TGTGCCAGCAGCTTTCTAGGGGGTAAGAACACTGAAGCTTTCTTT. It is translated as CASSFLGGKNTEAFF.